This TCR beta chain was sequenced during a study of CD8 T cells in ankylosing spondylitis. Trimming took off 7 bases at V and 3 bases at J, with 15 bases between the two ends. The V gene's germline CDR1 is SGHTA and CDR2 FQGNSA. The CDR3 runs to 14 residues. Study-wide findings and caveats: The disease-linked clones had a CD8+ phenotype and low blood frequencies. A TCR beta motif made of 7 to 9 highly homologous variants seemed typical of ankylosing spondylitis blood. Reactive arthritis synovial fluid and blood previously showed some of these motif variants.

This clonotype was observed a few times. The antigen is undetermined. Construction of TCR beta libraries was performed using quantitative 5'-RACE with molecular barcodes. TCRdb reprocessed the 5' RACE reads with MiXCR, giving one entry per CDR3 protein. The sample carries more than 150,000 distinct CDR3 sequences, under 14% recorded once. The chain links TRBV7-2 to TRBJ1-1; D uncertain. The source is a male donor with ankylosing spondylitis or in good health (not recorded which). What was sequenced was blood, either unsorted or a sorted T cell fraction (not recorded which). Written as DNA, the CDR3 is TGTGCCAGCAAGCGACCGGGTTCGGACACTGAAGCTTTCTTT. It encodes CASKRPGSDTEAFF.